This entry is about one T cell receptor (beta chain). The data stem from a study of blood T cell repertoires in COVID-19. Study details: The study drew acute and convalescent COVID-19 samples from the United States, Italy and Spain. Sources were T cells, B-cell-depleted T cells, or PBMCs; the material itself was cDNA or gDNA.

As originally analysed: Amplified reference gene primers provided the basis for estimating nucleated cell counts. Assay: immunoSEQ multiplex PCR; the TCRdb copy retains only in-frame clones and omits some. The V and J calls and clone size are taken from that table; D and trimming were inferred from the DNA. Among 150,000 to 200,000 clones listed, approximately 90% were seen once. V dropped 6 bases and J dropped 0 bases, with 22 bases sitting between them. Germline loops: CDR1 KGHDR, CDR2 SFDVKD. There are 18 residues in the CDR3. Sequencing used peripheral blood. The V and J genes are TRBV24-1 and TRBJ1-2; D call uncertain. The sequence was obtained from a man younger than 35 with acute or convalescent COVID-19. This CDR3 is CATSLDIKKPSPNYGYTF. In DNA form, the CDR3 reads TGTGCCACCAGTCTCGATATCAAAAAGCCTTCCCCTAACTATGGCTACACCTTC.